This TCR beta chain was identified in a study of molecular identifiers for immune sequencing clone quantification. In the case of this clonotype: Its matching antigen is unknown. At one end, the junction sequence differs from germline, possibly due to a read error.

TCRdb processed the PCR reads anew with MiXCR; each CDR3 protein has one entry. This repertoire shows 400,000 to 600,000 distinct CDR3 sequences, around 25% found once; its top ten account for approximately 0.76%. Whole-study findings and limits: Clones above 20 RNA copies held over 98% of effector molecules, under 1% in naive cells.

The source material was naive CD8+ T cells from blood, with Jurkat cell RNA spiked in. Regarding subset: FACS-sorted CD8+CD4-CCR7+CD45RA+ naive T cells. The source of this sequence is a human donor in good health. Some libraries in this study had Jurkat cell RNA spiked in.

The CDR3 coding sequence is TGCAGTGCTAGACACGGCTACAAGCAGTACTTC. Amino acids: CSARHGYKQYF. The chain uses TRBV20-1 and TRBJ2-7; D remains ambiguous. The germline CDR1 and CDR2 sequences are DFQATT and SNEGSKA (reference sequence). This CDR3 has 11 residues.